Following are 20 T cell receptor beta chains from one sample sequenced in a study of blood T cell repertoires in COVID-19. TCRdb keeps only in-frame clones here, not all; method: immunoSEQ multiplex PCR. The repertoire holds 89,000 or so clones, about 84% seen once, with around 7.8% in the top ten. The sample taken for sequencing was peripheral blood. These TCRs come from a man aged 50-60 years with active COVID-19.

V usage is TRBV28 and J usage is TRBJ2-1; 11 bases align to TRBD1. CDR3 length equals 15 residues. Germline CDR1 MDHEN, CDR2 SYDVKM. Trimming removed 6 bases from V and 7 bases from J; junction bases left unmatched: 8. CDR3 region: CASRYVDRGRNEQFF. CDR3 nucleotides: TGTGCCAGCAGATATGTGGACAGGGGGCGGAATGAGCAGTTCTTC.

Judged by abundance, this clone is medium-sized. The chain joins TRBV9 to TRBJ2-1, with D maybe TRBD2 (6 bases). Germline-derived CDR1 and CDR2 are SGDLS and YYNGEE. Between the trimmed V and J ends, which lost 1 base and 7 bases, there was a span of 15 bases. This CDR3 is 15 amino acids long. The CDR3 sequence is CASSVWEVMVNEQFF. In DNA, the CDR3 is TGTGCCAGCAGCGTATGGGAGGTTATGGTAAATGAGCAGTTCTTC.

This clone occurred once. The chain combines TRBV7-2 with TRBJ1-4; D ambiguous. The V gene's germline CDR1 is SGHTA and CDR2 FQGNSA. This CDR3 comprises 13 residues. The ends were cut back, 6 bases at V and 7 bases at J, with 12 bases in the middle. DNA for the CDR3: TGTGCCAGCAGAGAATTAGTCGGTGAAAAACTGTTTTTT. This encodes CASRELVGEKLFF.

V and J are TRBV28 and TRBJ2-3; D remains ambiguous. The CDR3 is 12 residues long. Germline CDR1 and CDR2: MDHEN and SYDVKM. Trimming removed 4 bases from V and 5 bases from J, with 7 bases in between. The DNA of the CDR3 is TGTGCCAGCAGTTCCATCAAAGATACGCAGTATTTT. It is translated as CASSSIKDTQYF.

This clone has a handful of counts. The chain carries TRBV27 and TRBJ2-7, with D tentatively TRBD1 (5 bases). Germline V CDR1 and CDR2: MNHEY, SMNVEV (reference sequence). CDR3 length: 14 amino acids. The V end lost 6 bases, the J end lost 7 bases, and 19 bases lay between the germline ends. The CDR3 coding sequence is TGTGCCAGCAGGCCAGGGCCGGCGAGAGGTGAGCAGTACTTC. Translated, it gives CASRPGPARGEQYF.

The chain joins TRBV9 to TRBJ2-5, with D perhaps matching TRBD2 (5 bases). Germline loops: CDR1 SGDLS, CDR2 YYNGEE. V lost 0 bases, J lost 1 base, and 10 bases lay in between. This CDR3 contains 15 residues. CDR3 DNA: TGTGCCAGCAGCGTAGGTCCGGGATCCCAAGAGACCCAGTACTTC. Protein sequence: CASSVGPGSQETQYF.

The chain combines TRBV6-6 with TRBJ1-4; possibly TRBD1 for D (5 bases). Trimming removed 6 bases from V and 6 bases from J, with 14 bases in between. The CDR3 has 14 amino acids. Germline CDR1 and CDR2: MNHNY and SVGAGI (reference sequence). The CDR3 spells CASSHDSIYEKLFF. The CDR3 coding sequence is TGTGCCAGCAGCCACGACAGTATCTATGAAAAACTGTTTTTT.

The gene calls are TRBV19 and TRBJ1-2; 7 bases match TRBD1. Germline values: CDR1 LNHDA, CDR2 SQIVND (reference sequence). With V trimmed by 4 bases and J by 4 bases, 6 bases remained unmatched. The CDR3 consists of 14 residues. This CDR3 reads CASSTDRVPYGYTF. In DNA form, the CDR3 reads TGTGCCAGTAGTACCGACAGGGTACCCTATGGCTACACCTTC.

Notes on this clone: Germline is not matched at one junction end, which may reflect a read error. The rearrangement links TRBV7-2 to TRBJ2-5; 8 nucleotides agree with TRBD1. Germline values: CDR1 SGHTA, CDR2 FQGNSA. There are 16 residues in the CDR3. Here the CDR3 DNA reads TGTGCCGGCAGCTTAGCACCGGGACAGGAGGTAGAGACCCAGTACTTC. As protein: CAGSLAPGQEVETQYF. Full variable domain (rest looked up from reference TRBV7-2 and TRBJ2-5): GAGVSQSPSNKVTEKGKDVELRCDPISGHTALYWYRQSLGQGLEFLIYFQGNSAPDKSGLPSDRFSAERTGGSVSTLTIQRTQQEDSAVYLCAGSLAPGQEVETQYFGPGTRLLVL.

This clone was counted a few times. The rearrangement links TRBV10-3 to TRBJ2-7; tentative D call: TRBD1 (5 bases). V lost 5 bases and J lost 5, with 13 bases in between. The CDR3 is 13 residues long. Germline loops: CDR1 ENHRY, CDR2 SYGVKD. CDR3 in DNA: TGTGCCATCAGTCTTCAGGGAAACAACGAGCAGTACTTC. Its protein is CAISLQGNNEQYF.

V usage is TRBV29-1 and J usage is TRBJ2-5; D is uncertain. The V and J ends lost 5 bases and 4 bases respectively, with 11 bases between them. The CDR3 loop spans 12 amino acids. In germline, CDR1 is SQVTM, CDR2 ANQGSEA. CDR3 sequence (DNA): TGCAGCGTTAACCCCCAGCGAGAGACCCAGTACTTC. Translation gives CSVNPQRETQYF.

The rearrangement links TRBV29-1 to TRBJ2-3; TRBD1 might be the D (7 bases). Per the germline V gene, CDR1 is SQVTM and CDR2 is ANQGSEA. Trimming removed 8 bases from V and 3 bases from J, with 21 bases in between. The CDR3 covers 15 residues. This chain's CDR3 is CSTPRGTVSTDTQYF. DNA of the CDR3: TGCAGCACCCCTCGGGGGACAGTGAGTACAGATACGCAGTATTTT.

CDR3 in amino acids: CASHEAGANYNEQFF. DNA of the CDR3: TGCGCCAGCCACGAGGCGGGGGCCAACTACAATGAGCAGTTCTTC. The V and J genes are TRBV5-1 and TRBJ2-1, with D possibly TRBD2 on 7 matching bases. Germline assignment: CDR1 SGHRS and CDR2 YFSETQ. CDR3 length: 15 amino acids. Trimming stripped 7 bases from V and 3 bases from J, with 17 bases between.

This CDR3 reads CASSLASEQFF. In DNA form, the CDR3 reads TGTGCCAGCAGCTTAGCGAGCGAGCAGTTCTTC. V usage is TRBV7-2 and J usage is TRBJ2-1; D unclear. CDR1 and CDR2 from the germline V gene are SGHTA and FQGNSA. V lost 0 bases to trimming and J lost 10 bases, with 4 bases between them. This CDR3 is 11 amino acids long.

V gene TRBV19 combines with J gene TRBJ2-7; tentatively, D is TRBD2 (7 bases). V lost 5 bases to trimming and J lost 3 bases, with 23 bases between them. CDR3 length equals 17 residues. The germline gives CDR1 LNHDA, CDR2 SQIVND (reference sequence). This CDR3 is CASSRGGPPPRIYEQYF. CDR3 DNA: TGTGCCAGTAGTCGCGGGGGCCCCCCCCCACGCATCTACGAGCAGTACTTC.

The chain has TRBV7-2 and TRBJ2-5; 10 positions agree with TRBD1. Germline lookup yields CDR1 SGHTA and CDR2 FQGNSA. V gave up 8 bases and J gave up 5 bases; unmatched junction bases: 11. CDR3 length equals 15 residues. The CDR3 coding sequence is TGTGCCAGCTCCGGACAGGGGGTCCGTCTGGAGACCCAGTACTTC. Translating it yields CASSGQGVRLETQYF. Using reference TRBV7-2 and TRBJ2-5 for the parts outside the CDR3, the full variable domain is GAGVSQSPSNKVTEKGKDVELRCDPISGHTALYWYRQSLGQGLEFLIYFQGNSAPDKSGLPSDRFSAERTGGSVSTLTIQRTQQEDSAVYLCASSGQGVRLETQYFGPGTRLLVL.

This chain uses TRBV7-9 with TRBJ1-3, with 10 bases identical to TRBD1. CDR3 size: 17 residues. J gave up 4 bases and V 4 bases, and 10 bases lay outside the gene matches. The germline V gene encodes CDR1 SEHNR and CDR2 FQNEAQ (reference sequence). CDR3: CASSYFRDRGPGNTIYF. In DNA form, the CDR3 reads TGTGCCAGCAGCTACTTCCGGGACAGGGGTCCCGGAAACACCATATATTTT.

This clone was counted many times. This chain links TRBV19 with TRBJ1-6; tentatively, D is TRBD1 (5 bases). This CDR3 is 13 amino acids long. V shed 9 bases and J shed 4 bases, with 10 bases lying between them. Looked up from germline, CDR1 is LNHDA and CDR2 is SQIVND (reference sequence). The CDR3 reads CASGGAYNSPLHF. Written as DNA, the CDR3 is TGTGCCAGCGGAGGGGCGTATAATTCACCCCTCCACTTT. Full variable domain (rest looked up from reference TRBV19 and TRBJ1-6): DGGITQSPKYLFRKEGQNVTLSCEQNLNHDAMYWYRQDPGQGLRLIYYSQIVNDFQKGDIAEGYSVSREKKESFPLTVTSAQKNPTAFYLCASGGAYNSPLHFGNGTRLTVT.

CDR3 nucleotides: TGTGCCAGTAGTTCATTATCAGGGAATCTAGCCAAAAACATTCAGTACTTC. This gives the protein CASSSLSGNLAKNIQYF. The chain links TRBV19 to TRBJ2-4, with D possibly matching TRBD1 (5 bases). CDR3 length equals 17 residues. In germline, CDR1 is LNHDA, CDR2 SQIVND (reference sequence). V lost 5 bases and J lost 0, with 17 bases in between.

The CDR3 nucleotides are TGTGCCAGCAGTCTGGGACAGGGAGAAGCTTTCTTT. It encodes CASSLGQGEAFF. This chain joins TRBV6-2 or TRBV6-3 and TRBJ1-1, with 9 positions matching TRBD1. Unmatched junction bases numbered 3, after V lost 5 bases and J lost 8 bases. This CDR3 comprises 12 residues. Germline loops: CDR1 MNHEY, CDR2 SVGEGT.